This T cell receptor (beta chain) was identified in a study of control samples from healthy donors and cancer patients. V was trimmed by 6 bases and J by 4 bases, leaving 7 bases between them. This CDR3 spans 11 amino acids. In germline, CDR1 is SGHRS, CDR2 YFSETQ. TCRdb's copy holds only in-frame clones and misses some; the assay was immunoSEQ multiplex PCR. The data contain about 120,000 clones, approximately 89% of them singletons. Sequencing was done on a sample of blood. This TCR derives from a man aged 35 to 55 in good health. J is TRBJ1-1 and V is TRBV5-1; D gene ambiguous. CDR3 amino acids: CASMSGTEAFF. The CDR3 region has the DNA TGCGCCAGCATGTCGGGCACTGAAGCTTTCTTT.